The 29 T cell receptor beta chains listed next were all sequenced from one sample in a study of blood T cell repertoires in COVID-19 (dated by TCRdb to 2018 to 2020). The library was made by the immunoSEQ multiplex PCR assay. TCRdb holds this immuneACCESS table with in-frame rearrangements only. Some clones are missing; in checked studies, unresolved V genes explain under half, and the rest has no known cause. Counted in this sample were fewer than 250,000 clones; about 85% of them appeared once. The leading ten clones occupy 0.8% to 0.95% of the sample. The sample was peripheral blood. Source of these receptors: a man aged 60-69 years with COVID-19, enrolled during active disease.

V gene TRBV30 combines with J gene TRBJ2-1; D might be TRBD2 (6 bases). The CDR3 is 12 amino acids. CDR1 is GTSNPN and CDR2 is SVGIG in the germline V gene (reference sequence). V lost 7 bases, J lost 3 bases, and 10 bases lay in between. CDR3 sequence reads: CAYIGGYNEQFF. The CDR3, as DNA: TGTGCCTATATCGGGGGCTACAATGAGCAGTTCTTC.

Comments on this clone: Other nucleotide sequences in the sample specify the same CDR3. The V and J genes are TRBV29-1 and TRBJ1-2; D is ambiguous. CDR1 and CDR2 (germline): SQVTM, ANQGSEA. V was trimmed by 4 bases and J by 2 bases, leaving 5 bases between them. The CDR3 length is 11 residues. The CDR3 DNA reads TGCAGCGTTGGGGAGAACTATGGCTACACCTTC. Its translation is CSVGENYGYTF.

The CDR3 sequence is CASSQGGGSYNSPLHF. The CDR3 DNA reads as TGTGCCAGCAGCCAAGGGGGGGGATCCTATAATTCACCCCTCCACTTT. The chain uses TRBV6-6 and TRBJ1-6, with D perhaps TRBD1 (6 bases). This CDR3 has 16 residues. Trimming pared 6 bases from V and 1 base from J, leaving 13 bases between. In germline, CDR1 is MNHNY, CDR2 SVGAGI (reference sequence).

The rearrangement links TRBV18 to TRBJ1-5, with 9 bases that match TRBD1. CDR1 and CDR2 (germline): KGHSH, LQKENI. J lost 4 bases, V lost 6 bases, and 4 bases had no gene match. The CDR3 sequence is 14 residues long. The CDR3: CASSLGQGNQPQHF. CDR3 sequence (DNA): TGTGCCAGCTCCCTAGGACAGGGGAATCAGCCCCAGCATTTT.

The chain carries TRBV7-9 and TRBJ2-2; no clear D gene. Trimming pared 5 bases from V and 2 bases from J, leaving 9 bases between. Germline CDR1 and CDR2: SEHNR and FQNEAQ (reference sequence). This CDR3 comprises 14 residues. The CDR3 loop reads CASSRRSNTGELFF. CDR3 nucleotides: TGTGCCAGCAGCAGGAGATCAAACACCGGGGAGCTGTTTTTT.

This chain connects TRBV5-4 to TRBJ2-7; no firm D call. Trimming took 2 bases from V and 2 from J, leaving 8 bases between them. Germline-derived CDR1 and CDR2 are SGHNT and YYREEE (reference sequence). There are 13 residues in the CDR3. The CDR3 is CASSLSRAYEQYF. The CDR3 DNA is TGTGCCAGCAGCTTATCGAGAGCCTACGAGCAGTACTTC.

The chain has TRBV30 and TRBJ1-4; no clear D gene. The germline CDR1 and CDR2 sequences are GTSNPN and SVGIG (reference sequence). This CDR3 is 14 amino acids long. V lost 5 bases, J lost 9 bases, and 19 bases lay in between. The CDR3, as DNA: TGTGCCTGGGGGATCCTAAACCCGGGGAAAAAACTGTTTTTT. Protein: CAWGILNPGKKLFF.

This clone occurred once. The chain links TRBV5-8 to TRBJ1-5; D gene unclear. The V and J ends lost 2 bases and 4 bases respectively, with 13 bases between them. The CDR3 has 15 amino acids. Germline V lookup: CDR1 SGHTS, CDR2 YDEGEE. The CDR3 DNA reads as TGTGCCAGCAGCTTAGCGGACCCCTCGAATCAGCCCCAGCATTTT. Protein product: CASSLADPSNQPQHF.

The chain joins TRBV10-3 to TRBJ1-1; weak D call: TRBD1 (5 bases). Between the trimmed V and J ends, which lost 0 bases and 1 base, there was a span of 12 bases. CDR1 and CDR2 from the germline V gene are ENHRY and SYGVKD. The CDR3 loop spans 16 amino acids. The CDR3 loop reads CAISESEGPENTEAFF. The CDR3 bases are TGTGCCATCAGTGAGTCGGAGGGGCCCGAGAACACTGAAGCTTTCTTT.

The rearrangement links TRBV23-1 to TRBJ2-5, with a weak D call TRBD1 (6 bases). TRBV23-1 is an ORF, and what it does is uncertain. The CDR3 consists of 15 residues. Trimming stripped 3 bases from V and 1 base from J, with 12 bases between. CDR3 residues: CASSQPTGPQETQYF. The CDR3 nucleotides are TGCGCCAGCAGTCAGCCGACAGGACCCCAAGAGACCCAGTACTTC.

This chain links TRBV28 with TRBJ1-1, with 7 positions matching TRBD1. Germline lookup yields CDR1 MDHEN and CDR2 SYDVKM. This CDR3 spans 13 amino acids. J lost 3 bases, V lost 6 bases, and 4 bases had no gene match. CDR3 DNA: TGTGCCAGCAGATCACAGGGGCACACTGAAGCTTTCTTT. Protein sequence: CASRSQGHTEAFF.

V is TRBV27 and J is TRBJ1-1; TRBD1 agrees at 7 bases. CDR1 is MNHEY and CDR2 is SMNVEV in the germline V gene (reference sequence). V dropped 5 bases and J dropped 1; count of bases not matched to a gene: 7. This CDR3 has 15 amino acids. The CDR3 nucleotides read TGTGCCAGCAGTCCGGGGACAGTACCGAACACTGAAGCTTTCTTT. This codes for CASSPGTVPNTEAFF.

This sequence joins TRBV13 and TRBJ2-7, with D perhaps matching TRBD2 (6 bases). V was trimmed by 2 bases and J by 1 base, leaving 12 bases between them. The CDR3 sequence is 15 residues long. Germline CDR1 PRHDT, CDR2 FYEKMQ (reference sequence). The CDR3 protein is CASSLRGEASYEQYF. As DNA, the CDR3 is TGTGCCAGCAGCTTACGAGGGGAGGCTTCCTACGAGCAGTACTTC.

V gene TRBV18 combines with J gene TRBJ2-3; D not certain. Per germline, CDR1 KGHSH and CDR2 LQKENI. CDR3 size: 14 residues. V gave up 3 bases and J gave up 0 bases, with 7 bases separating them. The CDR3 sequence is CASSPQRSTDTQYF. CDR3 DNA sequence: TGTGCCAGCTCACCGCAACGGAGCACAGATACGCAGTATTTT.

J is TRBJ1-1 and V is TRBV29-1; TRBD1 matches at 9 bases. Germline loops: CDR1 SQVTM, CDR2 ANQGSEA. With V trimmed by 3 bases and J by 1 base, 0 bases remained unmatched. The CDR3 consists of 13 residues. The CDR3 region is CSVEDRGNTEAFF. The CDR3 DNA follows: TGCAGCGTTGAGGACAGGGGGAACACTGAAGCTTTCTTT.

The gene calls are TRBV28 and TRBJ2-5, with TRBD2 as a possible D gene (5 bases). Trimming took off 3 bases at V and 7 bases at J, with 12 bases between the two ends. CDR1 is MDHEN, CDR2 SYDVKM, per germline. This CDR3 spans 13 amino acids. The CDR3 region is CASSFPHRGTQYF. CDR3 DNA: TGTGCCAGCAGTTTCCCTCATCGGGGGACCCAGTACTTC.

This chain joins TRBV27 and TRBJ2-6, with a tentative D call TRBD2 (5 bases). The CDR3 is 16 amino acids. The V and J ends lost 7 bases and 4 bases respectively, with 17 bases between them. Germline values: CDR1 MNHEY, CDR2 SMNVEV (reference sequence). In DNA, the CDR3 is TGTGCCAGCACCCCTCTAGCCTACCGAGGGGCCAACGTCCTGACTTTC. It yields the protein CASTPLAYRGANVLTF.

In DNA, the CDR3 is TGTGCCAGCAGCTTGGGGAGCGCGGGGGTAGGCGATGAGCAGTTCTTC. As protein: CASSLGSAGVGDEQFF. This chain connects TRBV7-9 to TRBJ2-1; 7 bases align to TRBD2. CDR1 is SEHNR, CDR2 FQNEAQ, per germline (reference sequence). V was clipped by 3 bases and J by 8 bases; unmatched bases: 13. This CDR3 is built from 16 residues.

The rearrangement uses TRBV2 and TRBJ1-3; 7 bases fit TRBD1. The CDR3 length is 15 residues. CDR1 is SNHLY, CDR2 FYNNEI, per germline. Trimming at V came to 6 bases and at J to 2 bases, leaving 7 bases not matched to a gene. The CDR3 is CASRWDRDPGNTIYF. The DNA for the CDR3 is TGTGCCAGCAGATGGGACAGAGACCCTGGAAACACCATATATTTT.

This clone came up once. The chain recombines TRBV27 with TRBJ2-7, with 7 positions matching TRBD1. The length of the CDR3 is 14 residues. The germline V gene has CDR1 MNHEY and CDR2 SMNVEV (reference sequence). V gave up 5 bases and J gave up 3 bases; unmatched junction bases: 7. The CDR3 here is CASSPRDRDYEQYF. DNA for the CDR3: TGTGCCAGCAGTCCCCGGGACAGAGACTACGAGCAGTACTTC.

The rearrangement joins TRBV5-1 to TRBJ2-5; TRBD2 is a possible D gene (7 bases). Trimming cost V 0 bases and J 9 bases, with 15 bases left between them. The germline CDR1 and CDR2 sequences are SGHRS and YFSETQ. This CDR3 is built from 14 residues. CDR3 protein: CASSLEQGSGAQYF. CDR3 in DNA: TGCGCCAGCAGCTTGGAGCAGGGGAGCGGGGCCCAGTACTTC.

The CDR3 loop reads CASSLLSGSETQYF. The CDR3 nucleotides read TGCGCCAGCAGCTTGCTTAGCGGGAGTGAGACCCAGTACTTC. The chain couples TRBV5-1 to TRBJ2-5; TRBD2 agrees at 9 bases. The junction had 3 bases not matched to a gene; V was cut back by 1 base and J by 5 bases. This CDR3 has 14 amino acids. The germline V gene has CDR1 SGHRS and CDR2 YFSETQ.

The chain links TRBV7-7 to TRBJ2-1; D is uncertain. The V gene's germline CDR1 is SSHAT and CDR2 FNYEAQ (reference sequence). V dropped 1 base and J dropped 0 bases, with 7 bases sitting between them. CDR3 size: 15 residues. The chain's CDR3 is CASSLVESSYNEQFF. CDR3 nucleotide sequence: TGTGCCAGCAGCTTAGTTGAGAGCTCCTACAATGAGCAGTTCTTC.

This chain links TRBV5-4 with TRBJ1-1; perhaps TRBD1 as D (5 bases). Germline V lookup: CDR1 SGHNT, CDR2 YYREEE (reference sequence). V was shortened by 4 bases and J by 0 bases, with 10 bases between the two germline ends. CDR3 length equals 14 residues. The CDR3 is CASSEGLMNTEAFF. CDR3 sequence (DNA): TGTGCCAGCAGCGAGGGACTAATGAACACTGAAGCTTTCTTT.

Note on this clone: Different DNA sequences within this sample yield the same CDR3. V is TRBV6-5 and J is TRBJ1-5; D is possibly TRBD1 (6 bases). The CDR3 sequence is 14 residues long. CDR1 is MNHEY and CDR2 is SVGAGI in the germline V gene. The V end lost 4 bases, the J end lost 2 bases, and 9 bases lay between the germline ends. CDR3: CASSSRGGNQPQHF. The CDR3, as DNA: TGTGCCAGCAGTTCCAGGGGTGGCAATCAGCCCCAGCATTTT.

The CDR3 spells CASTVIWGDNQPQHF. Here the CDR3 DNA reads TGTGCCAGTACGGTCATTTGGGGCGATAATCAGCCCCAGCATTTT. V gene TRBV19 combines with J gene TRBJ1-5; possibly TRBD1 for D (5 bases). Germline loops: CDR1 LNHDA, CDR2 SQIVND (reference sequence). V lost 7 bases to trimming and J lost 4 bases, with 17 bases between them. The CDR3 is 15 amino acids.

The rearrangement joins TRBV7-9 to TRBJ1-5; D not resolved. CDR1 is SEHNR and CDR2 is FQNEAQ in the germline V gene (reference sequence). CDR3 length equals 14 residues. The V and J ends lost 1 base and 0 bases respectively, with 4 bases between them. The CDR3 DNA reads TGTGCCAGCAGCTTAGACAGTAGCAATCAGCCCCAGCATTTT. This codes for CASSLDSSNQPQHF.

V usage is TRBV7-6 and J usage is TRBJ2-5; D perhaps matches TRBD1 (6 bases). CDR3 size: 14 residues. Between the trimmed V and J ends, which lost 3 bases and 4 bases, there was a span of 12 bases. Germline CDR1 reads SGHVS; CDR2 reads FNYEAQ. CDR3 amino acids: CASSLGHGTETQYF. The DNA of the CDR3 is TGTGCCAGCAGCTTGGGACACGGGACAGAGACCCAGTACTTC.

The rearrangement uses TRBV5-1 and TRBJ1-4; 8 bases line up with TRBD1. Germline V gene lookup returns CDR1 SGHRS and CDR2 YFSETQ. The ends lost 4 bases at V and 3 bases at J; junction bases unmatched: 11. This CDR3 spans 17 amino acids. DNA of the CDR3: TGCGCCAGCAGCGGGCAGGGGGCCATCTCAGCTAATGAAAAACTGTTTTTT. It translates to CASSGQGAISANEKLFF.